These 18 T cell receptor beta chains share one sample of origin, sequenced in a study of T cells expressing NK-cell markers. Each CDR3 protein gets one entry in TCRdb, which reprocessed the 5' RACE reads and gives no DNA. The sample table sets out around 260,000 distinct CDR3 sequences. Sequenced material: blood T cells: a sorted CD56 or NKG2C T cell subset, CD4+ or CD8+ T cells, or bulk PBMC T cells (not recorded which). The receptors originated from a woman aged 18 to 75 in good health.

The genes are TRBV12-3 or TRBV12-4 and TRBJ1-6; TCRdb gives TRBD1 as the D gene, but with no DNA this cannot be confirmed. This CDR3 contains 13 residues. This CDR3 is CASRGQGNSPLHF.

Here the CDR3 reads CASSPLVGPQETQYF. This rearrangement joins TRBV18 to TRBJ2-5; TCRdb indicates TRBD2, and absent DNA this call remains unverified. CDR1 is KGHSH, CDR2 LQKENI, per germline. There are 15 residues in the CDR3.

The chain carries TRBV20-1 and TRBJ2-1; TCRdb picks TRBD1, but there is no DNA to check that call. The CDR3 runs 15 residues. CDR1 and CDR2 from the germline V gene are DFQATT and SNEGSKA (reference sequence). CDR3 sequence: CSAGGLDPSYNEQFF.

By frequency, this clonotype is medium-sized. CDR3 loop: CATSDTPTGVADTQYF. This rearrangement joins TRBV24-1 to TRBJ2-3; no DNA is available, so the TRBD1 call from TCRdb remains unchecked. CDR1 KGHDR and CDR2 SFDVKD come from the germline V gene. The CDR3 runs 16 residues.

The rearrangement uses TRBV12-3 or TRBV12-4 and TRBJ2-5; checking the TCRdb D call of TRBD1 is not possible without DNA. There are 14 residues in the CDR3. The chain's CDR3 is CASRSSGGMETQYF.

The genes are TRBV6-2 or TRBV6-3 and TRBJ2-3; TCRdb picks TRBD2, but there is no DNA to check that call. From germline, CDR1 is MNHEY and CDR2 SVGEGT. The CDR3 is 20 residues long. The CDR3 here is CASSYPIQAGGPYSTDTQYF.

This chain uses TRBV10-3 with TRBJ2-3; absent DNA, TCRdb's TRBD2 call cannot be checked. The germline CDR1 and CDR2 sequences are ENHRY and SYGVKD. The CDR3 length is 18 residues. The CDR3 loop is CAIREIGVAATSTDTQYF.

The chain joins TRBV2 to TRBJ2-5; with no DNA, the TCRdb D assignment of TRBD1 cannot be verified. The CDR3 is 14 residues long. Germline V lookup: CDR1 SNHLY, CDR2 FYNNEI. CDR3 loop: CASNPNRGGGTQYF.

This CDR3 reads CASSLTVEKSYNEQFF. This sequence joins TRBV7-2 and TRBJ2-1. CDR1 is SGHTA, CDR2 FQGNSA, per germline. The CDR3 spans 16 residues.

V gene TRBV18 combines with J gene TRBJ1-2; TCRdb selects TRBD1, and the lack of DNA leaves this call unchecked. Germline V CDR1 and CDR2: KGHSH, LQKENI. The CDR3 runs to 16 residues. CDR3 in amino acids: CASSPPSGGSNYGYTF.

The J gene is TRBJ2-4, the V gene TRBV6-1. The germline gives CDR1 MNHNS, CDR2 SASEGT. CDR3 size: 14 residues. The CDR3: CASSLWVLENIQYF.

V is TRBV10-3 and J is TRBJ1-1; the D call from TCRdb, TRBD1, cannot be confirmed without DNA. Per germline, CDR1 ENHRY and CDR2 SYGVKD. The CDR3 is 14 amino acids. The CDR3 sequence is CAISEGAGTGEAFF.

The chain carries TRBV20-1 and TRBJ2-4; TCRdb returns TRBD1, unconfirmable since there is no DNA. The germline V gene has CDR1 DFQATT and CDR2 SNEGSKA (reference sequence). This CDR3 is 14 amino acids long. The CDR3 loop reads CSAGTAEMRNIQYF.

CDR3 in amino acids: CSAGTIKQPQHF. The chain combines TRBV20-1 with TRBJ1-5. CDR3 length equals 12 residues. Germline-derived CDR1 and CDR2 are DFQATT and SNEGSKA (reference sequence).

The rearrangement links TRBV12-3 or TRBV12-4 to TRBJ2-7; no DNA is available, so the TRBD2 call from TCRdb remains unchecked. This CDR3 comprises 13 residues. This chain's CDR3 is CASSLGESYEQYF.

This chain connects TRBV20-1 to TRBJ1-5. This CDR3 spans 16 amino acids. Germline-derived CDR1 and CDR2 are DFQATT and SNEGSKA (reference sequence). The CDR3 sequence is CSARAVGRVTYQPQHF.

The V gene is TRBV10-3, the J gene TRBJ2-3; TCRdb outputs TRBD2, but without DNA this stays unchecked. This CDR3 contains 15 residues. In germline, CDR1 is ENHRY, CDR2 SYGVKD. This CDR3 is CAISRGLAGTDTQYF.

The CDR3 sequence: CATSATIRDRTYNEQFF. The J gene is TRBJ2-1, the V gene TRBV24-1; the TCRdb call, TRBD1, lacks DNA for checking. Germline-derived CDR1 and CDR2 are KGHDR and SFDVKD. The CDR3 is 17 residues long.